This T cell receptor beta chain emerged from a study of radiotherapy plus CTLA-4 blockade in lung cancer. About the research overall: Disease control reached approximately 30%, with objective responses in around 20%.

Study conclusions and caveats: TCR clones originating in tumors grew in number in blood after radiotherapy plus ipilimumab. Early clone dynamics of blood T cells, plus interferon-beta, reportedly predicted response best.

Focal radiation plus CTLA-4 blockade with ipilimumab was given to patients with chemo-refractory metastatic non-small-cell lung cancer. As to this clone: Its antigen is unknown.

Assay: immunoSEQ multiplex PCR; the TCRdb copy retains only in-frame clones and omits some. Among roughly 90,000 clones listed, around 72% were seen once. The CDR3 has 14 amino acids. Germline lookup yields CDR1 SGHDT and CDR2 YYEEEE. V trimming: 4 bases; J trimming: 5 bases; junction bases outside the gene matches: 7. The receptor was isolated from a human donor with non-small cell lung cancer that progressed on radiotherapy plus ipilimumab. The chain employs TRBV5-6 and TRBJ2-5; TRBD1 matches 8 bases. Here the sequenced sample was peripheral blood, taken from a patient treated with radiotherapy plus ipilimumab. The CDR3 loop is CASSGTGSGETQYF. Here the CDR3 DNA reads TGTGCCAGCAGCGGGACAGGATCTGGGGAGACCCAGTACTTC.